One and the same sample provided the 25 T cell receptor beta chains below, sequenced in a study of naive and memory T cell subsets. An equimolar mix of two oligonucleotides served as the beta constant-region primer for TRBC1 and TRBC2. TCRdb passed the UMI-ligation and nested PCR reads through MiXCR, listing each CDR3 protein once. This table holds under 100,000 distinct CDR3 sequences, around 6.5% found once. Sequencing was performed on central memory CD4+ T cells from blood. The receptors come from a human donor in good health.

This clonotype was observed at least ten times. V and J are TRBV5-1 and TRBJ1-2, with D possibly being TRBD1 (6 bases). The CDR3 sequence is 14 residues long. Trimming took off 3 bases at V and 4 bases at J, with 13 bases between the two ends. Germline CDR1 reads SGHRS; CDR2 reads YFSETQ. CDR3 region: CASSSGEGLYGYTF. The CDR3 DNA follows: TGCGCCAGCAGCTCAGGGGAGGGCCTCTATGGCTACACCTTC.

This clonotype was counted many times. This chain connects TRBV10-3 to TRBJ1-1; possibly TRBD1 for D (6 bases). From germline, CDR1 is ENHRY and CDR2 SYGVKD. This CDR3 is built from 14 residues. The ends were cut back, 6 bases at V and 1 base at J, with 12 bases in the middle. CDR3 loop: CAIRTGLANTEAFF. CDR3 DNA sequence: TGTGCCATCAGAACAGGGTTGGCGAACACTGAAGCTTTCTTT.

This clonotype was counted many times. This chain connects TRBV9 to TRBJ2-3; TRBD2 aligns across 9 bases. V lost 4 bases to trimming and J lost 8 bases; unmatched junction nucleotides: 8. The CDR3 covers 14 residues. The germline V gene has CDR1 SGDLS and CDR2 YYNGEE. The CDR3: CASSPRTSDSTQYF. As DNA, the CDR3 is TGTGCCAGCAGCCCGCGGACTAGCGATAGTACGCAGTATTTT.

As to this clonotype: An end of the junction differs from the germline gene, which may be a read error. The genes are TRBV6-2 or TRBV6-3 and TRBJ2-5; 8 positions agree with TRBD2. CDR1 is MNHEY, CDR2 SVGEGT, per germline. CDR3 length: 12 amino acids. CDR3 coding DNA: TGCGTAACCGGGACTAGAAGCGAGACCCAGTACTTC. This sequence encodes CVTGTRSETQYF.

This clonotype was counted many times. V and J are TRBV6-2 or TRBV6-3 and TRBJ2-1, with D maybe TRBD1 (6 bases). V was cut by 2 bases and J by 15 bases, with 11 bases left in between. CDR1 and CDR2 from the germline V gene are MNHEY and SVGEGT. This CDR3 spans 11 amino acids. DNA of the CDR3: TGTGCCAGCAGTTACGGCACAGGGAGGTTCTTC. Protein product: CASSYGTGRFF.

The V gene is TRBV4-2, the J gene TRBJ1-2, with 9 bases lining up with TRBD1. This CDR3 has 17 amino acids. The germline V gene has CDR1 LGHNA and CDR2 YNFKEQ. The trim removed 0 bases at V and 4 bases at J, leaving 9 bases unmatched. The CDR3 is CASSQDEGQGSLYGYTF. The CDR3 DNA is TGTGCCAGCAGCCAAGACGAGGGACAGGGAAGCCTCTATGGCTACACCTTC.

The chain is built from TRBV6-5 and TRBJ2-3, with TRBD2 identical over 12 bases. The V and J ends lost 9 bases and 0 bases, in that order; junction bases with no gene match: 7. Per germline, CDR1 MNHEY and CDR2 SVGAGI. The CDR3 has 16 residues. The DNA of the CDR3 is TGTGCCAGACTAGCGGGAGGATCCGCTAGCACAGATACGCAGTATTTT. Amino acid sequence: CARLAGGSASTDTQYF.

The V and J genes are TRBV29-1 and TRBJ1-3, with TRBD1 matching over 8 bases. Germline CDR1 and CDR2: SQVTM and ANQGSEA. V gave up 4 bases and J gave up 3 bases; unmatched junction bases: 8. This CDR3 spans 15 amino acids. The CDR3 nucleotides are TGCAGCGTTGGAGGGACAGGTCTATTTGGAAACACCATATATTTT. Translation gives CSVGGTGLFGNTIYF.

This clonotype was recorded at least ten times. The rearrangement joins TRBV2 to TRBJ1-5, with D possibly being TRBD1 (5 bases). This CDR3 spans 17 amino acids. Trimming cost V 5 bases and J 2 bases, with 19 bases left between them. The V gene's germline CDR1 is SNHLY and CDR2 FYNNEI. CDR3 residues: CASSTRAGGYGNQPQHF. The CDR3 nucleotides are TGTGCCAGCAGTACAAGAGCTGGGGGATATGGCAATCAGCCCCAGCATTTT. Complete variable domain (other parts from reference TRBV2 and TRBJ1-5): EPEVTQTPSHQVTQMGQEVILRCVPISNHLYFYWYRQILGQKVEFLVSFYNNEISEKSEIFDDQFSVERPDGSNFTLKIRSTKLEDSAMYFCASSTRAGGYGNQPQHFGDGTRLSIL.

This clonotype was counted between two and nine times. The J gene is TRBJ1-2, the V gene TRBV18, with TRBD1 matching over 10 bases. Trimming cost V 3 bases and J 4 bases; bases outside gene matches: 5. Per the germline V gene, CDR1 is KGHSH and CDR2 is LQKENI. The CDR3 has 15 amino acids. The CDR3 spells CASSPRQGATYGYTF. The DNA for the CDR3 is TGTGCCAGCTCACCCCGACAGGGGGCGACCTATGGCTACACCTTC.

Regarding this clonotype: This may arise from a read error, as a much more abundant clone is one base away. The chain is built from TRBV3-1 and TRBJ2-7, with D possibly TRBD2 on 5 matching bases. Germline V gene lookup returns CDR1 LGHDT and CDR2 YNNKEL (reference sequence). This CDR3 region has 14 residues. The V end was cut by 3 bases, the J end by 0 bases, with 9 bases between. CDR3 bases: TGTGCCAGCAGCCACCTCGGGGACTCCTACGAGCAGTACTTC. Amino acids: CASSHLGDSYEQYF.

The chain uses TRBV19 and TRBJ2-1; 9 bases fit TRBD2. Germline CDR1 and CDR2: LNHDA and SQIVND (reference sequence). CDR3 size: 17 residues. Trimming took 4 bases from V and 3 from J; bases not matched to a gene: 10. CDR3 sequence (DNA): TGTGCCAGTAGTACCGCCGCCCGACTAGCGGTCTACAATGAGCAGTTCTTC. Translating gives CASSTAARLAVYNEQFF.

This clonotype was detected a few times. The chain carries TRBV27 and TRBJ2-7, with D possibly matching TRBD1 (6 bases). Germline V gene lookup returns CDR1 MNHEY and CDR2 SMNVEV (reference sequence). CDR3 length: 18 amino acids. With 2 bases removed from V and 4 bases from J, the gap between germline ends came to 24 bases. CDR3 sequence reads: CASSLEPPGRQVMYEQYF. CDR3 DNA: TGTGCCAGCAGTTTAGAACCCCCCGGTCGACAGGTGATGTACGAGCAGTACTTC.

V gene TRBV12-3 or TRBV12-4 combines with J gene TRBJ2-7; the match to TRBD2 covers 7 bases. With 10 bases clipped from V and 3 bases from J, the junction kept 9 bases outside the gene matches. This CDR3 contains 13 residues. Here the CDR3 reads CATRGGNGYEQYF. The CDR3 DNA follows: TGTGCCACTCGGGGAGGGAACGGCTACGAGCAGTACTTC.

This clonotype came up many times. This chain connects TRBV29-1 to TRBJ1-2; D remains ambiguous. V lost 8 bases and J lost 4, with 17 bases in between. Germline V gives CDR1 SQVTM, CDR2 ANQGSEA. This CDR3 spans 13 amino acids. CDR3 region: CSSIDPAGYGYTF. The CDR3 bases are TGCAGCTCGATAGACCCCGCGGGCTATGGCTACACCTTC.

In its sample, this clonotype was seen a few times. For the CDR3, the DNA is TGTGCCAGCAGCTTAGCTGCGGCAACTGAAGCTTTCTTT. Amino acids: CASSLAAATEAFF. The chain employs TRBV7-2 and TRBJ1-1, with D unresolved. V was pared by 0 bases and J by 5 bases, with 7 bases between. Germline lookup yields CDR1 SGHTA and CDR2 FQGNSA. This CDR3 is 13 amino acids long.

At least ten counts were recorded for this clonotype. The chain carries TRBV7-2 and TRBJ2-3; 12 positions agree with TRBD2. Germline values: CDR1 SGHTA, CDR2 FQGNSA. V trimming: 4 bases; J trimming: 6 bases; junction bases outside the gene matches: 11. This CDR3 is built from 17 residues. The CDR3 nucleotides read TGTGCCAGCAGCTCGGCGCTAGCGGGGGGGGTCCGGGATACGCAGTATTTT. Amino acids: CASSSALAGGVRDTQYF.

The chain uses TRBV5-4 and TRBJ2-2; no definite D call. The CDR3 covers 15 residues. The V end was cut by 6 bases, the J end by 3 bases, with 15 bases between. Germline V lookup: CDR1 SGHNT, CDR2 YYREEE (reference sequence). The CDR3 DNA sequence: TGTGCCAGCACCCTCGACCCAGTCTACACCGGGGAGCTGTTTTTT. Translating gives CASTLDPVYTGELFF.

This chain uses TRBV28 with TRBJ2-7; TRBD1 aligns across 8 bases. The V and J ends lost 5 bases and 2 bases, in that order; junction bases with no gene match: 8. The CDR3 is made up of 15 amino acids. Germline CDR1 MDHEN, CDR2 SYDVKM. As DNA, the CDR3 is TGTGCCAGCAGTGGTCGAGACAGGGGAACCTACGAGCAGTACTTC. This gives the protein CASSGRDRGTYEQYF. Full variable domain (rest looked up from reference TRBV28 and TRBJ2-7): DVKVTQSSRYLVKRTGEKVFLECVQDMDHENMFWYRQDPGLGLRLIYFSYDVKMKEKGDIPEGYSVSREKKERFSLILESASTNQTSMYLCASSGRDRGTYEQYFGPGTRLTVT.

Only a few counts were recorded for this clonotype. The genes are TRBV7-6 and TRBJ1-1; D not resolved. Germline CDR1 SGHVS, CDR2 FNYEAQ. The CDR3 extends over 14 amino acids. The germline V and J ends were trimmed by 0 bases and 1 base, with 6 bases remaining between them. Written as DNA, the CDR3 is TGTGCCAGCAGCTTAGCGTACCCGAACACTGAAGCTTTCTTT. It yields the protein CASSLAYPNTEAFF. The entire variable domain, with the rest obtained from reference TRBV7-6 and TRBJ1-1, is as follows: GAGVSQSPRYKVTKRGQDVALRCDPISGHVSLYWYRQALGQGPEFLTYFNYEAQQDKSGLPNDRFSAERPEGSISTLTIQRTEQRDSAMYRCASSLAYPNTEAFFGQGTRLTVV.

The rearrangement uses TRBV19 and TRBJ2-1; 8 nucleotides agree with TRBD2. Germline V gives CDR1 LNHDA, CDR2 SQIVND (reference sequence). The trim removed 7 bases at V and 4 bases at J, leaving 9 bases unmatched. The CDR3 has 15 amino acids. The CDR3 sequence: CASNAASGYYNEQFF. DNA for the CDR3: TGTGCCAGTAATGCGGCTAGCGGGTATTACAATGAGCAGTTCTTC.

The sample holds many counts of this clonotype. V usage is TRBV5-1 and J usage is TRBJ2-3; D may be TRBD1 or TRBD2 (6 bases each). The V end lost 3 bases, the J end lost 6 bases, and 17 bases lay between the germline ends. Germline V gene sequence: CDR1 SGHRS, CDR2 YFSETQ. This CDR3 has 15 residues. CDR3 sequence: CASSSLLGGADTQYF. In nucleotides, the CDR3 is TGCGCCAGCAGCTCTCTCTTGGGGGGCGCCGATACGCAGTATTTT.

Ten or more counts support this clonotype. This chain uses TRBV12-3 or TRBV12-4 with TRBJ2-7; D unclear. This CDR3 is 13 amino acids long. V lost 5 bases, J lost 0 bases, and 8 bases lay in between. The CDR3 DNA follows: TGTGCCAGCAGTGGACGGATCTCCTACGAGCAGTACTTC. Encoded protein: CASSGRISYEQYF.

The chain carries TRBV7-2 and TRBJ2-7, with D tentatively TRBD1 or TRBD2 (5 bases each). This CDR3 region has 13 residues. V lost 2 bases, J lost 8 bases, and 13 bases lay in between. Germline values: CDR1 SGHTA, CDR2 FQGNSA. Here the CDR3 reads CASSLPGGWKQYF. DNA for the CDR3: TGTGCCAGCAGCTTACCTGGGGGTTGGAAGCAGTACTTC.

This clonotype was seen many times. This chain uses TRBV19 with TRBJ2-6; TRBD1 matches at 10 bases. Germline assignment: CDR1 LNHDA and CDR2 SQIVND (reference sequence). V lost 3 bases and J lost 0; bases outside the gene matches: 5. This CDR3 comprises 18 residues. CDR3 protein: CASSILGQGTSGANVLTF. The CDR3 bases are TGTGCCAGTAGTATCCTGGGACAGGGGACCTCTGGGGCCAACGTCCTGACTTTC.